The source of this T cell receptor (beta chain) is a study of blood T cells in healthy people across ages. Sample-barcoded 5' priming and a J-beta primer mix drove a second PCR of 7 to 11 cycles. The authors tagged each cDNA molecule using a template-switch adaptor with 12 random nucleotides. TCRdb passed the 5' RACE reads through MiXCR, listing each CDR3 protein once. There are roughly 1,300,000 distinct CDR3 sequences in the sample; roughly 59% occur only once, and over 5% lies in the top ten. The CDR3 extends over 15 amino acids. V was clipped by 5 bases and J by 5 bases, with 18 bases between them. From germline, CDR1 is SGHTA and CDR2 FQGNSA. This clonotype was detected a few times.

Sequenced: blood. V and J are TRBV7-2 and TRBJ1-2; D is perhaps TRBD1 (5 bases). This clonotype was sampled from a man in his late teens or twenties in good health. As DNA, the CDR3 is TGTGCCAGCAGCGCGCCGGGACTGTTGCTTTATGGCTACACCTTC. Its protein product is CASSAPGLLLYGYTF.